These T cell receptor beta chains were read from a single sample in a study of blood T cell repertoires in COVID-19. Produced via immunoSEQ multiplex PCR; TCRdb's table is partial and in-frame only. The sample yields tens of thousands of clones, 60% to 85% seen once. Sequencing was carried out using peripheral blood. Every receptor here comes from a man aged 70 or older with active or convalescent COVID-19. Both conserved end residues are part of each CDR3. The order of the fields is J gene, clone size, V gene, CDR3 length, D gene, CDR3 DNA, CDR3 protein. A D gene is named only where the DNA matches it firmly. Some rows mark clone size as missing; the rest say once, few, many or name a class of expanded clone.

>TRBJ2-7|once|TRBV5-1|14|TRBD2
TGCGCCAGCAGACCGGACCGGGGGGTATGGGGGCAGTACTTC
CASRPDRGVWGQYF
>TRBJ1-3|.|TRBV5-4|13|TRBD1
TGTGCCAGCAGCGCGACACAGGGGGCCATCATATATTTT
CASSATQGAIIYF
>TRBJ1-1|.|TRBV19|14|.
TGTGCCAGTAGTACGACGGGGGGCTGGACTGAAGCTTTCTTT
CASSTTGGWTEAFF
>TRBJ1-1|.|TRBV6-5|14|.
TGTGCCAGCAGACCAATTTACGGGGAGACTGAAGCTTTCTTT
CASRPIYGETEAFF
>TRBJ1-4|.|TRBV3-1/TRBV3-2|12|.
TGTGCCAGCAGCTCGGGGGATGAAAAACTGTTTTTT
CASSSGDEKLFF
>TRBJ1-3|.|TRBV7-9|18|TRBD1
TGTGCCAGCAGCTTAAATCCGGGACAGGGCTTTGCTGGAAACACCATATATTTT
CASSLNPGQGFAGNTIYF
>TRBJ1-5|.|TRBV3-1/TRBV3-2|14|TRBD1
TGTGCCAGCAGCCCGACAGGGAAAAATCAGCCCCAGCATTTT
CASSPTGKNQPQHF
>TRBJ1-2|.|TRBV6-4|15|.
TGTGCCAGCACCCAGACAATACGAGTTAACTATGGCTACACCTTC
CASTQTIRVNYGYTF
>TRBJ2-3|few|TRBV6-6|15|TRBD1
TGTGCCAGCAGCGATACAGGGGGTGGCACAGATACGCAGTATTTT
CASSDTGGGTDTQYF
>TRBJ2-3|.|TRBV7-7|15|.
TGTGCTAGCAGCTTAGGGGGATCAGGGGCAGATACGCAGTATTTT
CASSLGGSGADTQYF
>TRBJ2-7|.|TRBV19|12|.
TGTGCCAGTAGTATAAGCCCCTACGAGCAGTACTTC
CASSISPYEQYF
>TRBJ2-1|.|TRBV2|15|TRBD2
TGTGCCAGCAGCAGTCCTAGCGGGGGGGCCGATGAGCAGTTCTTC
CASSSPSGGADEQFF
>TRBJ1-1|.|TRBV30|14|.
TGTGCCTGGCGCCGGGGGGGCTCGGGCACTGAAGCTTTCTTT
CAWRRGGSGTEAFF
>TRBJ2-5|.|TRBV14|14|.
TGTGCCAGCAGCCAGCCGAGAGAGCGACCAACCCAGTACTTC
CASSQPRERPTQYF
>TRBJ2-3|.|TRBV9|14|TRBD2
TGTGCCAGCAGCGTAGGACTAGCTGGTGATACGCAGTATTTT
CASSVGLAGDTQYF
>TRBJ1-5|.|TRBV18|13|.
TGTGCCAGCTCACCTACTGATGGTCAGCCCCAGCATTTT
CASSPTDGQPQHF
>TRBJ1-6|few|TRBV6-2/TRBV6-3|14|TRBD1
TGTGCCAGCAGCCTCCAGGGGGGCAATTCACCCCTCCACTTT
CASSLQGGNSPLHF
>TRBJ2-1|.|TRBV2|15|TRBD2
TGTGCCAGCAGTGCAGCGGGGGGTGACTACAATGAGCAGTTCTTC
CASSAAGGDYNEQFF
>TRBJ1-6|.|TRBV3-1/TRBV3-2|17|TRBD1
TGTGCCAGCAGCCGACATCCGGGACAGCCCTCCGGATCACCCCTCCACTTT
CASSRHPGQPSGSPLHF
>TRBJ1-6|.|TRBV7-6|13|.
TGTGCCAGCAGCTCGGGACTAAATTCACCCCTCCACTTT
CASSSGLNSPLHF
>TRBJ2-3|once|TRBV4-1|17|TRBD2
TGCGCCAGCAGCCAACTACCCGGGGGGGGTAACACAGATACGCAGTATTTT
CASSQLPGGGNTDTQYF
>TRBJ2-5|.|TRBV7-8|15|.
TGTGCCAGCAGCTTAGTTAACCTAGGACAAGAGACCCAGTACTTC
CASSLVNLGQETQYF
>TRBJ1-2|.|TRBV7-9|12|.
TGTGCCAGCAGCCACAACGAGGGTGGCTACACCTTC
CASSHNEGGYTF
>TRBJ2-7|.|TRBV10-3|12|.
TGTGCCGTCGCTCCGAGCTCCTACGAGCAGTACTTC
CAVAPSSYEQYF
>TRBJ2-5|.|TRBV24-1|14|.
TGTGCCACCAGTGATCCTTTGCGCCAAGAGACCCAGTACTTC
CATSDPLRQETQYF
>TRBJ2-7|once|TRBV6-5|13|.
TGTGCCACCTCCCGGGAATGGGCCTACGAGCAGTACTTC
CATSREWAYEQYF
>TRBJ2-1|.|TRBV20-1|14|TRBD2
TGCAGTGCTAGTACGTCTAGCGGGGGAGGTGAGCAGTTCTTC
CSASTSSGGGEQFF
>TRBJ2-3|few|TRBV19|16|TRBD1
TGTGCCAGTAGTTTACAGGGGGCGCAGGGCACAGATACGCAGTATTTT
CASSLQGAQGTDTQYF
>TRBJ1-2|once|TRBV11-2|12|.
TGTGCCAGCAGCAAAGGGGACTATGGCTACACCTTC
CASSKGDYGYTF
>TRBJ1-2|.|TRBV28|15|.
TGTGCCAGCAGTTTACAGGGGCGCCGCCACTATGGCTACACCTTC
CASSLQGRRHYGYTF
>TRBJ2-3|once|TRBV5-4|14|.
TGTGCCAGCAGCCCCGGGAGCGGCACAGATACGCAGTATTTT
CASSPGSGTDTQYF
>TRBJ2-5|.|TRBV11-2|17|TRBD1
TGTGCCAGCAGCTTATTAGGACAGGGACGAGCTAAAGAGACCCAGTACTTC
CASSLLGQGRAKETQYF
>TRBJ2-2|few|TRBV5-4|13|.
TGTGCCAGCAGCTTGGCCCCCGGCGGGGAGCTGTTTTTT
CASSLAPGGELFF
>TRBJ2-5|.|TRBV30|14|.
TGTGCCTGGAGTTTGACGGGGTCACAAGAGACCCAGTACTTC
CAWSLTGSQETQYF
>TRBJ1-2|.|TRBV3-1/TRBV3-2|15|TRBD1
TGTGCCAGCAGCCAAGCCGACAGGGTAAACTATGGCTACACCTTC
CASSQADRVNYGYTF
>TRBJ1-4|.|TRBV6-6|14|.
TGTGCCAGCAGGGTGGGGGGAGCGGACGAAAAACTGTTTTTT
CASRVGGADEKLFF
>TRBJ1-3|few|TRBV4-2|16|.
TGTGCCAGCAGCTTAGCAGGGGCTTTCTCTGGAAACACCATATATTTT
CASSLAGAFSGNTIYF
>TRBJ2-1|.|TRBV28|15|.
TGTGCCAGTATTCCCGGGGAAGGAGGGTTCAATGAGCAGTTCTTC
CASIPGEGGFNEQFF
>TRBJ1-5|few|TRBV24-1|14|TRBD1
TGTGCCACCAGTGCCCGACAGGGTAGTCAGCCCCAGCATTTT
CATSARQGSQPQHF
>TRBJ1-1|few|TRBV6-5|14|.
TGTGCCAGCACCCCGACAGAACTGAACACTGAAGCTTTCTTT
CASTPTELNTEAFF
>TRBJ1-1|.|TRBV30|13|.
TGTGCCTGGAGTTTCATTCGGGGCACTGAAGCTTTCTTT
CAWSFIRGTEAFF
>TRBJ2-1|few|TRBV5-6|12|.
TGTGCCAGCAGCTTGGTGCAGGGTGAGCAGTTCTTC
CASSLVQGEQFF
>TRBJ2-5|.|TRBV2|13|.
TGTGCCAGCAGTGGGACAGTCGGCGAGACCCAGTACTTC
CASSGTVGETQYF
>TRBJ1-1|.|TRBV10-3|15|TRBD1
TGTGCCATCAGCAAGACAGGGGACATCGACACTGAAGCTTTCTTT
CAISKTGDIDTEAFF
>TRBJ1-6|few|TRBV12-2|16|.
TGTGCAAGTCGCTTAGCGGAGGGACAGGGAGATTCACCCCTCCACTTT
CASRLAEGQGDSPLHF
>TRBJ2-1|.|TRBV7-3|13|.
TGTGCCAGCAGCTTAGCCAGGGACAATGAGCAGTTCTTC
CASSLARDNEQFF
>TRBJ1-3|few|TRBV3-1/TRBV3-2|16|TRBD1
TGTGCCAGCAGCCGTACGGGACAGGGAAGAGAAAACACCATATATTTT
CASSRTGQGRENTIYF
>TRBJ1-1|once|TRBV6-1|13|.
TGTGCCAGCAGTGAACCCCTTATCACTGAAGCTTTCTTT
CASSEPLITEAFF
>TRBJ2-1|once|TRBV3-1/TRBV3-2|17|TRBD2
TGTGCCAGCAGCCAAGAGGTACGGGCGGGGGATCACAATGAGCAGTTCTTC
CASSQEVRAGDHNEQFF
>TRBJ2-4|.|TRBV3-1/TRBV3-2|16|TRBD2
TGTGCCAGCAGCCAAGATATGGCTAGCGGGGGGAACATTCAGTACTTC
CASSQDMASGGNIQYF
>TRBJ2-2|.|TRBV29-1|13|.
TGCAGCGTTGTTATAGCCGGCCCCGGGGAGCTGTTTTTT
CSVVIAGPGELFF
>TRBJ1-6|.|TRBV6-6|12|.
TGTGCCAGCAGCACGGGAAATTCACCCCTCCACTTT
CASSTGNSPLHF
>TRBJ1-1|.|TRBV19|15|.
TGTGCCAGTAGTGCATCAGGGTGGGCAAACACTGAAGCTTTCTTT
CASSASGWANTEAFF
>TRBJ2-5|.|TRBV5-1|14|.
TGCGCCAGCAGCTTGTCGCAGGGGTCAGAGACCCAGTACTTC
CASSLSQGSETQYF
>TRBJ1-4|.|TRBV28|14|.
TGTGCCAGCAGTCATCCCGGGGGAGGGGCGGGACTGTTTTTT
CASSHPGGGAGLFF
>TRBJ2-7|.|TRBV21-1|15|.
TGTGCCAGCAGCAAAAAGAGCCTGGAGATCTACGAGCAGTACTTC
CASSKKSLEIYEQYF
>TRBJ1-2|once|TRBV5-1|15|.
TGCGCCAGCAGCTTTTCTGAGGCCGCTAACTATGGCTACACCTTC
CASSFSEAANYGYTF